These T cell receptor beta chains were read from a single sample in a study of metastatic and nonmetastatic thyroid tumors. TCRdb re-analyzed the PCR reads using MiXCR. The repertoire holds over 15,000 clones, with 12% as singletons. The sequenced material came from tumor tissue. All receptors derive from a female donor with papillary thyroid cancer or a benign thyroid nodule (not recorded which). Some clones in this sample may be carry-over from other donors' samples. The CDR3 runs from the conserved cysteine through the conserved F or W. The D gene is left open where the match is weak. Some rows mark clone size as missing; the rest say once, few, many or name a class of expanded clone.

>many|TRBJ2-7|TRBV6-4|-
CASPGQGNDEQYF
TGTGCCAGCCCGGGCCAGGGGAACGACGAGCAGTACTTC
>many|TRBJ2-5|TRBV9|-
CASARQGGEETQYF
TGTGCCAGCGCAAGGCAGGGAGGAGAAGAGACCCAGTACTTC
>many|TRBJ2-5|TRBV9|-
CASSVGMSSEETQYF
TGTGCCAGCAGCGTAGGGATGTCCTCGGAGGAGACCCAGTACTTC
>many|TRBJ1-1|TRBV5-5|-
CASSLRWWVNTEAFF
TGTGCCAGCAGCTTAAGGTGGTGGGTGAACACTGAAGCTTTCTTT
>many|TRBJ2-2|TRBV6-1|TRBD1
CASRGQGDTGELFF
TGTGCCAGCAGGGGACAGGGTGACACCGGGGAGCTGTTTTTT
>medium-sized|TRBJ1-6|TRBV7-2|-
CASSLSPQRQPNSPLHF
TGTGCCAGCAGCTTATCACCCCAACGACAGCCTAATTCACCCCTCCACTTT
>many|TRBJ2-7|TRBV5-1|TRBD2
CASSTQDSSGRTYEQYF
TGCGCCAGCAGCACCCAGGACAGTAGCGGGAGAACCTACGAGCAGTACTTC
>-|TRBJ1-2|TRBV6-1|-
CASRDSFGYGYTF
TGTGCCAGCAGGGACAGTTTCGGCTATGGCTACACCTTC
>many|TRBJ2-7|TRBV7-9|TRBD1
CASSSGQGSYEQYF
TGTGCCAGCAGCTCCGGACAGGGTTCCTACGAGCAGTACTTC
>many|TRBJ2-7|TRBV19|TRBD1
CASSTTGGPYEQYF
TGTGCCAGTAGTACGACAGGGGGGCCCTACGAGCAGTACTTC
>many|TRBJ1-1|TRBV12-3/TRBV12-4|-
CASSFPPGTEAFF
TGTGCCAGCAGTTTCCCTCCAGGCACTGAAGCTTTCTTT
>medium-sized|TRBJ1-2|TRBV20-1|-
CSASHWLRLRERTYGYTF
TGCAGTGCTAGTCATTGGCTCAGGCTCAGGGAACGGACCTATGGCTACACCTTC
>few|TRBJ1-3|TRBV5-1|-
CASSADFRNTIYF
TGCGCCAGCAGCGCCGACTTCCGAAACACCATATATTTT
>many|TRBJ2-3|TRBV6-1|TRBD2
CASSETSGHSTDTQYF
TGTGCCAGCAGTGAAACTAGCGGGCATAGCACAGATACGCAGTATTTT
>many|TRBJ1-2|TRBV9|-
CASSARGHGEAGYTF
TGTGCCAGCAGCGCCAGGGGACACGGAGAAGCGGGCTACACCTTC
>medium-sized|TRBJ2-1|TRBV28|TRBD2
CASSLWLAGENEQFF
TGTGCCAGCAGTTTGTGGCTAGCGGGAGAGAATGAGCAGTTCTTC
>-|TRBJ2-7|TRBV10-2|-
CASILQGSYEQYF
TGCGCCAGCATCCTACAGGGAAGCTACGAGCAGTACTTC
>many|TRBJ2-7|TRBV6-1|-
CASSSGIQGPSERQYF
TGTGCCAGCAGTTCTGGCATTCAGGGCCCTTCGGAGAGGCAGTACTTC
>many|TRBJ2-1|TRBV7-2|-
CASSSHSYNEQFF
TGTGCCAGCAGCTCCCACTCCTACAATGAGCAGTTCTTC
>many|TRBJ1-1|TRBV2|TRBD1
CASSRTGGTEAFF
TGTGCCAGCAGCAGGACAGGGGGGACTGAAGCTTTCTTT
>many|TRBJ2-5|TRBV5-1|-
CASSLGPNRDGETQYF
TGCGCCAGCAGCTTGGGCCCCAACAGGGACGGCGAGACCCAGTACTTC
>once|TRBJ2-6|TRBV5-1|-
CASGFRQFSGANVLTF
TGCGCCAGTGGCTTTAGACAGTTCTCTGGGGCCAACGTCCTGACTTTC
>many|TRBJ1-2|TRBV6-9|-
CANYGYTF
TGTGCTAACTATGGCTACACCTTC
>few|TRBJ2-7|TRBV28|TRBD1
CASSSGTGGSYEQYF
TGTGCCAGCAGTTCCGGGACAGGGGGGTCGTACGAGCAGTACTTC
>many|TRBJ1-3|TRBV6-1|-
CASAGGGNTIYF
TGTGCCAGCGCCGGGGGGGGAAACACCATATATTTT
>once|TRBJ2-1|TRBV4-2|TRBD2
CASSQGIAGGSQQFF
TGTGCCAGCAGCCAGGGGATAGCGGGGGGCTCCCAGCAGTTCTTC
>many|TRBJ2-1|TRBV19|-
CASSIAQDNEQFF
TGTGCCAGTAGTATTGCACAAGACAATGAGCAGTTCTTC
>medium-sized|TRBJ1-2|TRBV4-1|-
CASSHDTGMDGYTF
TGCGCCAGCAGCCATGATACAGGGATGGATGGCTACACCTTC
>medium-sized|TRBJ2-5|TRBV4-3|-
CASSFRQVGETQYF
TGCGCCAGCAGCTTCCGACAGGTTGGGGAGACCCAGTACTTC
>-|TRBJ1-2|TRBV7-2|TRBD1
CASSPREGATYGYTF
TGTGCCAGCAGCCCCCGGGAGGGGGCGACCTATGGCTACACCTTC
>many|TRBJ1-1|TRBV9|-
CASSVDGGGTEAFF
TGTGCCAGCAGCGTAGACGGGGGTGGGACTGAAGCTTTCTTT
>many|TRBJ1-6|TRBV5-4|-
CASSLKGENSPLHF
TGTGCCAGCAGCTTGAAAGGGGAGAATTCACCCCTCCACTTT
>many|TRBJ2-3|TRBV13|-
CASYSARGPDTQYF
TGTGCCAGCTATTCGGCCAGAGGGCCAGATACGCAGTATTTT
>many|TRBJ2-4|TRBV5-5|-
CASSLIDKNIQYF
TGTGCCAGCAGCTTGATAGACAAAAACATTCAGTACTTC
>many|TRBJ2-7|TRBV25-1|-
CASSEGYLGYEQYF
TGTGCCAGCAGTGAAGGGTACCTCGGCTACGAGCAGTACTTC
>-|TRBJ2-5|TRBV15|-
CATSRDSRETQYF
TGTGCCACCAGCAGAGATTCAAGAGAGACCCAGTACTTC
>many|TRBJ1-3|TRBV2|-
CASSGWTVSGNTIYF
TGTGCCAGCAGCGGATGGACGGTCTCTGGAAACACCATATATTTT
>many|TRBJ2-1|TRBV25-1|-
CASSDSATAYNEQFF
TGTGCCAGCAGTGATTCTGCGACCGCTTACAATGAGCAGTTCTTC
>medium-sized|TRBJ1-1|TRBV5-5|-
CASSPSRGGNTEAFF
TGTGCCAGCAGCCCTAGCCGGGGGGGGAACACTGAAGCTTTCTTT
>many|TRBJ2-2|TRBV19|TRBD2
CATRDYPNTGELFF
TGTGCCACCAGGGACTACCCGAACACCGGGGAGCTGTTTTTT
>few|TRBJ2-1|TRBV28|-
CASSSLSGEQFF
TGTGCCAGCAGTTCACTCTCGGGTGAGCAGTTCTTC
>many|TRBJ2-5|TRBV7-9|TRBD1
CASSFTGQGGETQYF
TGTGCCAGCAGCTTCACCGGACAGGGAGGAGAGACCCAGTACTTC